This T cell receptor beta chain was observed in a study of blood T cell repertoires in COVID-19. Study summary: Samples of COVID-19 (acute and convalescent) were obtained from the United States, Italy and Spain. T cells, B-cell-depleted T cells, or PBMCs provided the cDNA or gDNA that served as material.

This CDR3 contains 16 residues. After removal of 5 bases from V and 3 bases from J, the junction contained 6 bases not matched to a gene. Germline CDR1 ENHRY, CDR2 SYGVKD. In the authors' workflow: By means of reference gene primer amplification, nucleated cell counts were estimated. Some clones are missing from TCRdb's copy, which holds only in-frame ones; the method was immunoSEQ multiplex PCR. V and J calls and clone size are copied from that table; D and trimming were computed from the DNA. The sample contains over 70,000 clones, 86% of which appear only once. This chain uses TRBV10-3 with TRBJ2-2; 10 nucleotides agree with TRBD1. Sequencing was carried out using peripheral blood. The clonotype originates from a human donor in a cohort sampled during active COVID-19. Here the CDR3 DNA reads TGTGCCATCAGTAAAAGACAGGGGGCGGACACCGGGGAGCTGTTTTTT. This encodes CAISKRQGADTGELFF.